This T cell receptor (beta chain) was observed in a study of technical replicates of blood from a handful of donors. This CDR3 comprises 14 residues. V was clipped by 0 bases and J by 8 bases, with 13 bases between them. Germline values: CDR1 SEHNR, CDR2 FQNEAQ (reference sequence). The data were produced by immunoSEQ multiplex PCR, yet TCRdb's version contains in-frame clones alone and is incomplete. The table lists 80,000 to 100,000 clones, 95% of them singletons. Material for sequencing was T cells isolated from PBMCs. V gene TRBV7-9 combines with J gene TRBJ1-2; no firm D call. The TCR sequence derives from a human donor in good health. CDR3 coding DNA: TGTGCCAGCAGCTTAGCGGGCAGTATGAGCGGCTACACCTTC. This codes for CASSLAGSMSGYTF.